This T cell receptor beta chain derives from a study of T cell clones after liver transplantation. CDR1 MNHEY and CDR2 SMNVEV come from the germline V gene (reference sequence). The CDR3 extends over 14 amino acids. Trimming removed 5 bases at V and 5 bases at J, with 15 bases between. Repertoires were generated with immunoSEQ multiplex PCR, while TCRdb's copy carries only in-frame clones and drops some. The sample yields tens of thousands of clones, less than 90% seen once. The gene calls are TRBV27 and TRBJ1-2, with D unresolved. The source of this sequence is a human patient who received a liver transplant. A share of the T cells may be of graft donor origin. Sequenced here: CD8+ T cells from blood, sampled 12 months after liver transplant. CDR3 in amino acids: CASSVGRLAYGYTF. CDR3 nucleotide sequence: TGTGCCAGCAGTGTAGGTCGTCTGGCGTATGGCTACACCTTC.